Below, 26 T cell receptor beta chains from the same sample are listed, as sequenced in a study of long-term antiretroviral therapy in people with HIV. An immunoSEQ assay, version v3.0, was performed at survey level. The table came from immunoSEQ multiplex PCR; TCRdb's copy has only in-frame clones and leaves some out. There are about 8,800 clones in the sample; around 74% occur only once, and around 21% lies in the top ten. The material sequenced was unsorted PBMCs, taken 1.8 years before starting antiretroviral therapy. These receptors originate from a man in his forties with HIV.

The gene calls are TRBV7-2 and TRBJ2-5; maybe TRBD2 (5 bases). The ends were cut back, 2 bases at V and 7 bases at J, with 14 bases in the middle. The CDR3 is 14 amino acids. Germline V gene sequence: CDR1 SGHTA, CDR2 FQGNSA. The CDR3 DNA reads as TGTGCCAGCAGCTTATCGAGGCCGAGCGGGACCCAGTACTTC. Protein product: CASSLSRPSGTQYF.

With regard to this clone: Sequence at one end of the junction differs from germline and may be a read error. This sequence joins TRBV6-1 and TRBJ1-5; possible D gene TRBD1, 6 bases. This CDR3 has 15 residues. Germline V gene lookup returns CDR1 MNHNS and CDR2 SASEGT. The CDR3 here is CASSEGGVGNQPQHF. The CDR3 DNA sequence: TGTGCCAGCAGCGAAGGGGGGGTTGGCAATCAGCCCCAGCATTTT.

The sample holds one count of this clone. The rearrangement links TRBV11-2 to TRBJ2-3; 12 bases align to TRBD2. V lost 5 bases, J lost 4 bases, and 4 bases stayed unmatched. CDR3 length equals 15 residues. Germline V gene lookup returns CDR1 SGHAT and CDR2 FQNNGV. The CDR3 loop reads CASSLLAGGPDTQYF. The DNA for the CDR3 is TGTGCCAGCAGCCTACTAGCGGGGGGCCCAGATACGCAGTATTTT.

This chain joins TRBV27 and TRBJ2-2; D is ambiguous. The V gene lost 6 bases and the J gene lost 4 bases, with 12 bases spanning the gap. The CDR3 spans 14 residues. CDR1 is MNHEY, CDR2 SMNVEV, per germline (reference sequence). Here the CDR3 DNA reads TGTGCCAGCAGCCAGAACAGAGTCACCGGGGAGCTGTTTTTT. This gives the protein CASSQNRVTGELFF.

This chain connects TRBV9 to TRBJ1-6; D is unresolved. CDR1 is SGDLS, CDR2 YYNGEE, per germline. Trimming shortened V by 0 bases and J by 5 bases, and 6 bases separated the two germline ends. The CDR3 is 14 amino acids. In DNA form, the CDR3 reads TGTGCCAGCAGCGTAGGACCGAATAATTCACCCCTCCACTTT. This translates into CASSVGPNNSPLHF.

The chain links TRBV5-5 to TRBJ2-7, with D possibly matching TRBD2 (6 bases). Trimming cost V 0 bases and J 1 base, with 11 bases left between them. Germline CDR1 reads SGHKS; CDR2 reads YYEKEE (reference sequence). The CDR3 contains 15 residues. CDR3 residues: CASSLAWGVSYEQYF. In DNA form, the CDR3 reads TGTGCCAGCAGCTTGGCGTGGGGGGTATCCTACGAGCAGTACTTC. Combining the CDR3 with reference TRBV5-5 and TRBJ2-7 gives the whole variable domain DAGVTQSPTHLIKTRGQQVTLRCSPISGHKSVSWYQQVLGQGPQFIFQYYEKEERGRGNFPDRFSARQFPNYSSELNVNALLLGDSALYLCASSLAWGVSYEQYFGPGTRLTVT.

The V gene is TRBV5-1, the J gene TRBJ2-3; no firm D call. Germline CDR1 SGHRS, CDR2 YFSETQ. The V end was cut by 5 bases, the J end by 2 bases, with 12 bases between. CDR3 size: 14 residues. CDR3 protein: CASRLGPNTDTQYF. In DNA form, the CDR3 reads TGCGCCAGCAGACTCGGGCCTAACACAGATACGCAGTATTTT. Together with reference TRBV5-1 and TRBJ2-3, the CDR3 gives the full variable domain: KAGVTQTPRYLIKTRGQQVTLSCSPISGHRSVSWYQQTPGQGLQFLFEYFSETQRNKGNFPGRFSGRQFSNSRSEMNVSTLELGDSALYLCASRLGPNTDTQYFGPGTRLTVL.

This chain connects TRBV5-1 to TRBJ1-2; no clear D. The CDR3 extends over 14 amino acids. Trimming removed 5 bases at V and 4 bases at J, with 15 bases between. Germline V gene lookup returns CDR1 SGHRS and CDR2 YFSETQ. CDR3 region: CASSDPPRVYGYTF. In DNA form, the CDR3 reads TGCGCCAGCAGTGACCCCCCTCGGGTCTATGGCTACACCTTC.

This rearrangement joins TRBV11-1 to TRBJ2-7, with D perhaps matching TRBD2 (7 bases). Trimming cost V 5 bases and J 0 bases, with 14 bases left between them. The CDR3 has 15 residues. Germline V lookup: CDR1 SGHAT, CDR2 FQDESV (reference sequence). The chain's CDR3 is CASSPAGGPSYEQYF. CDR3 nucleotide sequence: TGTGCCAGCAGCCCCGCCGGGGGGCCCTCCTACGAGCAGTACTTC.

The chain couples TRBV5-1 to TRBJ2-1; D is tentatively TRBD1 or TRBD2 (5 bases each). Germline assignment: CDR1 SGHRS and CDR2 YFSETQ. With 0 bases removed from V and 6 bases from J, the gap between germline ends came to 7 bases. The length of the CDR3 is 13 residues. Written as DNA, the CDR3 is TGCGCCAGCAGCTTGGGAGGGGCCAATGAGCAGTTCTTC. Its protein is CASSLGGANEQFF.

V gene TRBV5-1 combines with J gene TRBJ1-1, with D hard to call. The CDR3 runs to 16 residues. V dropped 2 bases and J dropped 6 bases, with 20 bases sitting between them. The germline V gene encodes CDR1 SGHRS and CDR2 YFSETQ. In DNA form, the CDR3 reads TGCGCCAGCAGCTTTAATGAACCCAGGTTGGGTGCTGAAGCTTTCTTT. This sequence encodes CASSFNEPRLGAEAFF. The full variable domain, rest sourced from reference TRBV5-1 and TRBJ1-1, is KAGVTQTPRYLIKTRGQQVTLSCSPISGHRSVSWYQQTPGQGLQFLFEYFSETQRNKGNFPGRFSGRQFSNSRSEMNVSTLELGDSALYLCASSFNEPRLGAEAFFGQGTRLTVV.

The V and J genes are TRBV7-9 and TRBJ1-4; possibly TRBD1 for D (6 bases). This CDR3 is 16 amino acids long. The germline V and J ends were trimmed by 6 bases and 4 bases, with 18 bases remaining between them. Germline V gene data show CDR1 as SEHNR and CDR2 as FQNEAQ (reference sequence). This CDR3 reads CASRPRDTRGNEKLFF. The CDR3 coding sequence is TGTGCCAGCAGGCCCCGGGACACCAGGGGTAATGAAAAACTGTTTTTT.

The chain is built from TRBV29-1 and TRBJ2-3, with a tentative D call TRBD1 (6 bases). There are 12 residues in the CDR3. Germline CDR1 SQVTM, CDR2 ANQGSEA. The V end lost 6 bases, the J end lost 2 bases, and 9 bases lay between the germline ends. The chain's CDR3 is CSVGQFTDTQYF. Written as DNA, the CDR3 is TGCAGCGTCGGACAGTTCACAGATACGCAGTATTTT.

The chain joins TRBV11-2 to TRBJ1-1; D is unresolved. Germline V gives CDR1 SGHAT, CDR2 FQNNGV. The CDR3 is 12 amino acids. V shed 4 bases and J shed 0 bases, with 3 bases lying between them. The CDR3 nucleotides are TGTGCCAGCAGCTCCATGAACACTGAAGCTTTCTTT. Encoded protein: CASSSMNTEAFF.

The chain uses TRBV5-1 and TRBJ1-2; D is unresolved. Germline V gene lookup returns CDR1 SGHRS and CDR2 YFSETQ. This CDR3 is 15 amino acids long. Trimming took 6 bases from V and 2 from J, leaving 17 bases between them. CDR3 nucleotides: TGCGCCAGCACACCCCTGGGCGGAGGGAACTATGGCTACACCTTC. Translating it yields CASTPLGGGNYGYTF.

The chain employs TRBV4-2 and TRBJ2-3; 9 bases match TRBD2. The CDR3 contains 16 residues. Germline V CDR1 and CDR2: LGHNA, YNFKEQ. V lost 1 base and J lost 0; bases outside the gene matches: 2. CDR3 in amino acids: CASSQGAGGSTDTQYF. CDR3 coding DNA: TGTGCCAGCAGCCAAGGAGCGGGGGGAAGCACAGATACGCAGTATTTT.

About this clone itself: Because the CDR3's place on the DNA is in doubt, the DNA is left out and the CDR3 is given as listed by TCRdb. This chain uses TRBV5-8 with TRBJ1-5; the tabulated D call, TRBD1, remains unverified against the DNA. The CDR3 numbers 15 amino acids, ends counted. Germline V CDR1 and CDR2: SGHTS, YDEGEE. This CDR3 reads CASSFPAFGDSPSIF.

This chain links TRBV11-2 with TRBJ2-1; 7 bases fit TRBD2. The CDR3 length is 15 residues. CDR1 is SGHAT and CDR2 is FQNNGV in the germline V gene. Trimming removed 8 bases from V and 2 bases from J; junction bases left unmatched: 9. As DNA, the CDR3 is TGTGCCAGCTCCTGGGGGGGGGACCCCTACAATGAGCAGTTCTTC. Translated, it gives CASSWGGDPYNEQFF.

This chain links TRBV29-1 with TRBJ1-2, with 7 bases identical to TRBD1. This CDR3 is built from 14 residues. V was clipped by 1 base and J by 0 bases; unmatched bases: 2. CDR1 is SQVTM and CDR2 is ANQGSEA in the germline V gene. The CDR3: CSVEGDRTNYGYTF. The CDR3 coding sequence is TGCAGCGTTGAAGGGGACAGAACTAACTATGGCTACACCTTC.

This rearrangement joins TRBV5-4 to TRBJ1-2; D gene unclear. CDR1 and CDR2 from the germline V gene are SGHNT and YYREEE (reference sequence). The ends were cut back, 0 bases at V and 4 bases at J, with 4 bases in the middle. The CDR3 spans 12 residues. The CDR3 region is CASSLEGYGYTF. The CDR3 region has the DNA TGTGCCAGCAGCTTGGAAGGCTATGGCTACACCTTC.

The V gene is TRBV30, the J gene TRBJ1-2; D is possibly TRBD1 (6 bases). From germline, CDR1 is GTSNPN and CDR2 SVGIG (reference sequence). V lost 8 bases and J lost 8, with 15 bases in between. The CDR3 sequence is 11 residues long. This CDR3 reads CAGARTAGYTF. The CDR3 DNA reads as TGTGCCGGGGCCCGGACAGCGGGCTACACCTTC.

The gene calls are TRBV27 and TRBJ1-2; D unresolved. Germline lookup yields CDR1 MNHEY and CDR2 SMNVEV (reference sequence). This CDR3 is 14 amino acids long. Trimming cost V 1 base and J 0 bases, with 6 bases left between them. CDR3 sequence: CASSLLGPNYGYTF. As DNA, the CDR3 is TGTGCCAGCAGTTTATTAGGTCCTAACTATGGCTACACCTTC.

The gene calls are TRBV27 and TRBJ2-1; D call uncertain. V lost 4 bases, J lost 2 bases, and 12 bases lay in between. The germline V gene encodes CDR1 MNHEY and CDR2 SMNVEV (reference sequence). The CDR3 has 15 amino acids. Here the CDR3 DNA reads TGTGCCAGCAGTTATAAGGCAGGCACCTACAATGAGCAGTTCTTC. This gives the protein CASSYKAGTYNEQFF.

V gene TRBV27 combines with J gene TRBJ2-5; 8 bases are shared with TRBD2. Germline CDR1 is MNHEY and CDR2 is SMNVEV (reference sequence). The CDR3 spans 16 residues. J gave up 5 bases and V 1 base, and 9 bases lay outside the gene matches. CDR3 sequence: CASSLYAGGSGETQYF. The CDR3, as DNA: TGTGCCAGCAGTTTATACGCGGGGGGTTCCGGGGAGACCCAGTACTTC.

The V gene is TRBV11-2, the J gene TRBJ1-1; TRBD1 might be the D (5 bases). Trimming cost V 4 bases and J 2 bases, with 8 bases left between them. This CDR3 spans 13 amino acids. Per germline, CDR1 SGHAT and CDR2 FQNNGV. Here the CDR3 DNA reads TGTGCCAGCAGCTCGGGGGGAAACACTGAAGCTTTCTTT. This sequence encodes CASSSGGNTEAFF.

This clone has a handful of counts. The chain employs TRBV6-5 and TRBJ1-6; no firm D call. V was trimmed by 2 bases and J by 10 bases, leaving 18 bases between them. The CDR3 length is 16 residues. Germline V gene data show CDR1 as MNHEY and CDR2 as SVGAGI. CDR3 loop: CASSYISRGGLSPLHF. The CDR3 coding sequence is TGTGCCAGCAGTTACATTAGCCGGGGAGGTTTATCACCCCTCCACTTT.